This T cell receptor (beta chain) was captured by sequencing in a study of blood T cell repertoires in COVID-19. Study summary: Samples of COVID-19 (acute and convalescent) were obtained from the United States, Italy and Spain. Nucleic acid was either cDNA or gDNA, and it came from T cells, B-cell-depleted T cells, or PBMCs.

Seattle patients were enrolled while actively infected and followed longitudinally. Only one count was recorded for this clone. This CDR3 spans 16 amino acids. The germline CDR1 and CDR2 sequences are SNHLY and FYNNEI. Unmatched junction bases numbered 12, after V lost 6 bases and J lost 6 bases. Authors' processing steps: Estimation of nucleated cell counts was performed using reference gene primer amplification. Libraries were prepared by immunoSEQ multiplex PCR; TCRdb keeps only in-frame clonotypes and omits some of them. V and J calls and clone size are copied from that table; D and trimming were computed from the DNA. The sample carries approximately 75,000 clones, about 88% recorded once.

This chain joins TRBV2 and TRBJ2-3, with 10 nucleotides matching TRBD2. This clonotype was sampled from a man older than 75 with COVID-19, enrolled during active disease. Sequencing was carried out using peripheral blood. The CDR3 protein is CASRVGQRGGLDTQYF. As DNA, the CDR3 is TGTGCCAGCAGGGTGGGTCAGCGGGGGGGCCTCGATACGCAGTATTTT.